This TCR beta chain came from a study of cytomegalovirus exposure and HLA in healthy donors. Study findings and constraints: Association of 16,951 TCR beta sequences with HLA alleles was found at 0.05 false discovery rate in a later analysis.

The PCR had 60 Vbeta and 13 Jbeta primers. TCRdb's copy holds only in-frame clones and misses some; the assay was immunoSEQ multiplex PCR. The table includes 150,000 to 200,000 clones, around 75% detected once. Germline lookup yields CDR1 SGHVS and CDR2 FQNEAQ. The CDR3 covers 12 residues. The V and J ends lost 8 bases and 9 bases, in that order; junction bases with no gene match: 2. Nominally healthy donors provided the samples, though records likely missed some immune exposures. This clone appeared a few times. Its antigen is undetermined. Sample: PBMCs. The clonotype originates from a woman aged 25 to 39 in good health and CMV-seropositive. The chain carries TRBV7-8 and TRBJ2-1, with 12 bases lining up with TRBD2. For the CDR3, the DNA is TGTGCCAGCCTAGCGGGAGGGGCTGAGCAGTTCTTC. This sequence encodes CASLAGGAEQFF. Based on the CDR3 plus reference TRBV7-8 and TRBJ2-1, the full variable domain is GAGVSQSPRYKVAKRGQDVALRCDPISGHVSLFWYQQALGQGPEFLTYFQNEAQLDKSGLPSDRFFAERPEGSVSTLKIQRTQQEDSAVYLCASLAGGAEQFFGPGTRLTVL.